The clone carrying this TCR beta chain has a count of ten or more. Antigen specificity is unknown. Quantitative molecular-barcoded 5'-RACE generated the TCR beta libraries. TCRdb re-called the 5' RACE reads with MiXCR, one entry per CDR3 protein. The table records 450,000 to 550,000 distinct CDR3 sequences, approximately 5% of them present only once. Germline V gene data show CDR1 as DFQATT and CDR2 as SNEGSKA (reference sequence). The CDR3 consists of 15 residues. Trimming removed 5 bases from V and 0 bases from J, with 16 bases in between. This sample stems from a study of CD8 T cells in ankylosing spondylitis. Study-wide results and caveats: Significant enrichment of disease-linked clones was reported in matched ankylosing spondylitis synovial fluid. Typical of ankylosing spondylitis blood, it appeared, was a TCR beta motif of seven to nine highly homologous variants. Disease-linked clones bore a CD8+ phenotype and were relatively rare in peripheral blood.

Sequenced input: blood, either unsorted or a sorted T cell fraction (not recorded which). The chain links TRBV20-1 to TRBJ1-2, with unresolved D. The sequence derives from a male donor with ankylosing spondylitis. The CDR3 DNA reads TGCAGTGCTCCGGGATTCTCCGGGCCTAACTATGGCTACACCTTC. It codes for CSAPGFSGPNYGYTF.